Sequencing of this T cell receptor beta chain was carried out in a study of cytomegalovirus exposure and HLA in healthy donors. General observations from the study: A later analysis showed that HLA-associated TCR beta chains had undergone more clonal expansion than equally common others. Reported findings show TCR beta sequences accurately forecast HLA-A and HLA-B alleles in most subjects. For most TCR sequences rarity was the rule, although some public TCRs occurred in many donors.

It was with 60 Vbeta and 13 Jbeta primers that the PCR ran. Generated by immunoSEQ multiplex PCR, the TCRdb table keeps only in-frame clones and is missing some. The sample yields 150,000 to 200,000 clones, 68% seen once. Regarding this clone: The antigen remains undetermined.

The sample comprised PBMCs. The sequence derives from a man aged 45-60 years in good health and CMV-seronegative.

This CDR3 is CASSDRGRKNEQFF. CDR3 DNA sequence: TGTGCCAGCAGTGACAGGGGGCGAAAGAATGAGCAGTTCTTC. V is TRBV2 and J is TRBJ2-1; 8 bases fit TRBD1. The V gene's germline CDR1 is SNHLY and CDR2 FYNNEI. Germline trimming cut 3 bases from V and 7 bases from J; bases unmatched to any gene: 5. The CDR3 extends over 14 amino acids.